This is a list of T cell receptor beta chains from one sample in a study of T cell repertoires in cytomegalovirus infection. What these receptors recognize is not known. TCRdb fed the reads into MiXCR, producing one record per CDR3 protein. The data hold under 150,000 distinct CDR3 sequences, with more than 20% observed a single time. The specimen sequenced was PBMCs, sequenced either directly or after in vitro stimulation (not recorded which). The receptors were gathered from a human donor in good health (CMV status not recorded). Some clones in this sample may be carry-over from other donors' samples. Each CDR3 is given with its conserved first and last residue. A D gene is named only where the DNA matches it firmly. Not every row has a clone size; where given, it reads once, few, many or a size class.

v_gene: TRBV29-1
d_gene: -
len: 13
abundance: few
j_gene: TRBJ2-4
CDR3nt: TGCAGCGTTGTCATGTGGGCCAAAAACATTCAGTACTTC
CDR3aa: CSVVMWAKNIQYF

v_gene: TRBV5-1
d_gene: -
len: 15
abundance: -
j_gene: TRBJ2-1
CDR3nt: TGCGCCAGCAGCTTGAGCCAGCGGAGCTACAATGAGCAGTTCTTC
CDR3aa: CASSLSQRSYNEQFF

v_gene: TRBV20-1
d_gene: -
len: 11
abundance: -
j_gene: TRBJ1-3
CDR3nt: TGCAGTGCTAGTCACGGAAACACCATATATTTT
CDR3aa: CSASHGNTIYF

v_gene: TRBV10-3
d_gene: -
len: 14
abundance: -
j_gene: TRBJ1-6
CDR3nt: TGTGCCATCAGGACGGCAGGGGATAATTCACCCCTCCACTTT
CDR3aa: CAIRTAGDNSPLHF

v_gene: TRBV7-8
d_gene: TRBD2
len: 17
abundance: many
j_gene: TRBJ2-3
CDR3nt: TGTGCCAGCAGCTCCCGGACTAGCGGGAGTGAGTCAGATACGCAGTATTTT
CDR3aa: CASSSRTSGSESDTQYF

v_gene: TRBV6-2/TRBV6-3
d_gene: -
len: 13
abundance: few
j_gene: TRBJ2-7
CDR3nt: TGTGCCAGCAGTTACTCGAGCATCTACGAGCAGTACTTC
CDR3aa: CASSYSSIYEQYF

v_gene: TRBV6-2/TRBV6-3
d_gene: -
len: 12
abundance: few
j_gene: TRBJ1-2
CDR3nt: TGTGCCAGCAGTCCAGGGTACTATGGCTACACCTTC
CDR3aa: CASSPGYYGYTF

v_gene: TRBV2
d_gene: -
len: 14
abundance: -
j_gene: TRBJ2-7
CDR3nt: TGTGCCAGCAGTGATTGGGCCCGCTCCTACGAGCAGTACTTC
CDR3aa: CASSDWARSYEQYF

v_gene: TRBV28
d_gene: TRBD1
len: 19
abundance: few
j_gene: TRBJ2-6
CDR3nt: TGTGCCAGCAGGCCATTGCCGGGACAGGGGGCTTCTGGGGCCAACGTCCTGACTTTC
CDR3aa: CASRPLPGQGASGANVLTF

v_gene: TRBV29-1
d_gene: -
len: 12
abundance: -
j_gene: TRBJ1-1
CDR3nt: TGCAGCGTTGAGCTGACCGGGATTGAAGCTTTCTTT
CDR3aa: CSVELTGIEAFF

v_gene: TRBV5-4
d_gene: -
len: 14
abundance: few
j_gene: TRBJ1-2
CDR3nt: TGTGCCAGCCGGACCGACCAGTCCGGGGGTGGCTACACCTTC
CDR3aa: CASRTDQSGGGYTF

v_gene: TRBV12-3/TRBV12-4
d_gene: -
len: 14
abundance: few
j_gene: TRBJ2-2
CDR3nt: TGTGCCAGCAAACAGGGTCGGAGAACCGGGGAGCTGTTTTTT
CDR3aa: CASKQGRRTGELFF

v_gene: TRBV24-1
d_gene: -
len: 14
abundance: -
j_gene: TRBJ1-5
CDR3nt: TGTGCCACCAGTGATTTAGACAGCCATCAGCCCCAGCATTTT
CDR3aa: CATSDLDSHQPQHF

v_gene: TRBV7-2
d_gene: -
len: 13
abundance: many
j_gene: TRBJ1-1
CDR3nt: TGTGCCAGCGGGCGTCAGTCCAACACTGAAGCTTTCTTT
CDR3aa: CASGRQSNTEAFF

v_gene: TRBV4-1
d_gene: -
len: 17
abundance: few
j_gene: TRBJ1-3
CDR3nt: TGCGCCAGCAGCCAAGATAAGAGACAGAACTCTGGAAACACCATATATTTT
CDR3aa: CASSQDKRQNSGNTIYF

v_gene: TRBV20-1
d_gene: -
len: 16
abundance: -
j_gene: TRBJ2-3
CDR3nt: TGCAGTGCTAGAGATCTCGCGCGGGAAGGCACAGATACGCAGTATTTT
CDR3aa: CSARDLAREGTDTQYF

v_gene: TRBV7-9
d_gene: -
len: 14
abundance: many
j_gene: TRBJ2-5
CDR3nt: TGTGCCAGCAGCTTAGATACAGGGAGTGAGACCCAGTACTTC
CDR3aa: CASSLDTGSETQYF